These 23 T cell receptor beta chains originate from one sample sequenced in a study of T cells in Graves' hyperthyroidism and ophthalmopathy. Template material for amplifying TCR beta CDR3 regions consisted of RNA transcripts. An initial round of RT-PCR targeting the TCR CDR3 relied on the HTBI primer set. MiXCR, run by TCRdb on the multiplex PCR reads, gives a single entry per CDR3 protein. The sample consists of about 270,000 distinct CDR3 sequences, approximately 14% of them appearing once. Input material: blood. Every receptor here comes from a woman aged 50 to 60 with Graves' hyperthyroidism that later progressed to Graves' ophthalmopathy.

V and J are TRBV5-1 and TRBJ2-1, with 9 bases lining up with TRBD2. CDR1 and CDR2 (germline): SGHRS, YFSETQ. The CDR3 has 18 residues. With V trimmed by 6 bases and J by 3 bases, 16 bases remained unmatched. CDR3 residues: CASTSPSAGGGIYNEQFF. CDR3 in DNA: TGCGCCAGCACTTCCCCCTCAGCGGGAGGCGGCATCTACAATGAGCAGTTCTTC.

This chain links TRBV15 with TRBJ2-1, with TRBD2 matching 10 bases. The CDR3 is 17 amino acids. Germline CDR1 is LNHNV and CDR2 is YYDKDF (reference sequence). Losses at the gene ends were 1 base for V and 7 bases for J; bases not matched to a gene: 10. CDR3 protein: CATSRVRLLAGENEQFF. In nucleotides, the CDR3 is TGTGCCACCAGCAGAGTTCGTTTGCTAGCGGGAGAAAATGAGCAGTTCTTC.

This clonotype showed up many times. V gene TRBV20-1 combines with J gene TRBJ2-5, with D perhaps assigned TRBD1 or TRBD2 (5 bases each). CDR1 and CDR2 (germline): DFQATT, SNEGSKA (reference sequence). The CDR3 totals 14 residues. The ends were cut back, 0 bases at V and 5 bases at J, with 13 bases in the middle. The CDR3 region is CSARDGQGVETQYF. Here the CDR3 DNA reads TGCAGTGCTAGAGACGGCCAGGGAGTGGAGACCCAGTACTTC.

In its sample, this clonotype was seen many times. The J gene is TRBJ2-5, the V gene TRBV12-3 or TRBV12-4, with D uncertain. Trimming removed 2 bases at V and 3 bases at J, with 7 bases between. The CDR3 extends over 13 amino acids. CDR3 DNA: TGTGCCAGCAGTTTACAGCGTAAAGAGACCCAGTACTTC. Encoded protein: CASSLQRKETQYF.

CDR3: CASSLARLAGGESTQYF. The CDR3 bases are TGCGCCAGCAGCTTGGCCCGACTAGCGGGAGGTGAGAGTACGCAGTATTTT. The J gene is TRBJ2-3, the V gene TRBV5-1; 13 bases map to TRBD2. Trimming took 0 bases from V and 8 from J; bases not matched to a gene: 9. The CDR3 is made up of 17 amino acids. Germline-derived CDR1 and CDR2 are SGHRS and YFSETQ.

In its sample, this clonotype was seen many times. The chain recombines TRBV6-1 with TRBJ1-5; 7 bases match TRBD1. Germline V gives CDR1 MNHNS, CDR2 SASEGT. V lost 1 base and J lost 2; bases outside the gene matches: 8. This CDR3 has 17 amino acids. The CDR3 loop is CASSEGQGGDGNQPQHF. DNA of the CDR3: TGTGCCAGCAGTGAAGGACAGGGAGGAGATGGCAATCAGCCCCAGCATTTT.

This clonotype was picked up many times. CDR3 protein: CASSGNLAKNIQYF. CDR3 nucleotide sequence: TGTGCCAGCAGTGGTAATCTAGCCAAAAACATTCAGTACTTC. The rearrangement links TRBV2 to TRBJ2-4; D not resolved. The V gene lost 4 bases and the J gene lost 0 bases, with 7 bases spanning the gap. Germline CDR1 reads SNHLY; CDR2 reads FYNNEI. CDR3 length: 14 residues.

The chain is built from TRBV11-2 and TRBJ2-3; 8 nucleotides agree with TRBD2. V lost 2 bases to trimming and J lost 4 bases; unmatched junction nucleotides: 11. From germline, CDR1 is SGHAT and CDR2 FQNNGV. The CDR3 consists of 17 residues. Here the CDR3 reads CASSLRWTGGWADTQYF. The CDR3 DNA reads as TGTGCCAGCAGCTTACGGTGGACGGGAGGGTGGGCAGATACGCAGTATTTT.

V and J are TRBV18 and TRBJ1-3, with 7 bases lining up with TRBD1. V shed 4 bases and J 0 bases; nucleotides not matched to a gene: 6. Germline CDR1 reads KGHSH; CDR2 reads LQKENI. The CDR3 runs to 16 residues. The CDR3 DNA is TGTGCCAGCTCACGGACAGGCGCCCTCTCTGGAAACACCATATATTTT. This sequence encodes CASSRTGALSGNTIYF.

At least ten counts were recorded for this clonotype. V is TRBV5-1 and J is TRBJ2-3, with TRBD2 matching 13 bases. The CDR3 is made up of 16 amino acids. J was trimmed by 3 bases and V by 5 bases; bases with no gene match: 6. Germline assignment: CDR1 SGHRS and CDR2 YFSETQ. The CDR3 is CASSRGLAGVTDTQYF. CDR3 sequence (DNA): TGCGCCAGCAGTCGTGGACTAGCGGGAGTGACAGATACGCAGTATTTT.

The V gene is TRBV4-1, the J gene TRBJ2-1; 11 nucleotides match TRBD2. Germline assignment: CDR1 MGHRA and CDR2 YSYEKL. The CDR3 length is 22 residues. Losses at the gene ends were 1 base for V and 0 bases for J; bases not matched to a gene: 17. CDR3 nucleotide sequence: TGCGCCAGCAGCCAAGGCACTATCTTTGGACTAGCGGGCACCTTCTCCTACAATGAGCAGTTCTTC. It specifies CASSQGTIFGLAGTFSYNEQFF.

This chain joins TRBV29-1 and TRBJ1-2; weak D call: TRBD1 (5 bases). CDR1 and CDR2 (germline): SQVTM, ANQGSEA. The CDR3 runs 12 residues. Trimming removed 3 bases at V and 4 bases at J, with 9 bases between. This CDR3 reads CSVDFGGYGYTF. The CDR3 DNA sequence: TGCAGCGTTGACTTCGGGGGCTATGGCTACACCTTC. Looking up the rest from reference TRBV29-1 and TRBJ1-2 gives the full variable domain: SAVISQKPSRDICQRGTSLTIQCQVDSQVTMMFWYRQQPGQSLTLIATANQGSEATYESGFVIDKFPISRPNLTFSTLTVSNMSPEDSSIYLCSVDFGGYGYTFGSGTRLTVV.

This clonotype was counted at least ten times. The gene calls are TRBV9 and TRBJ2-7; D is possibly TRBD1 or TRBD2 (5 bases each). The CDR3 is 12 amino acids. V dropped 4 bases and J dropped 7 bases, with 12 bases sitting between them. Germline CDR1 SGDLS, CDR2 YYNGEE. The CDR3 bases are TGTGCCAGCAGCACGGGACCCGGGGAGCAGTACTTC. This codes for CASSTGPGEQYF.

This clonotype has at least ten counts. This chain joins TRBV5-1 and TRBJ2-3; no clear D. Trimming pared 0 bases from V and 4 bases from J, leaving 15 bases between. This CDR3 is 16 amino acids long. CDR1 is SGHRS, CDR2 YFSETQ, per germline. CDR3 sequence reads: CASSLAVGRVADTQYF. The CDR3 bases are TGCGCCAGCAGCTTGGCCGTGGGAAGGGTCGCAGATACGCAGTATTTT.

The V call is TRBV5-1, the J call TRBJ2-2, with 7 bases identical to TRBD1. Trimming at V came to 4 bases and at J to 8 bases, leaving 14 bases not matched to a gene. The CDR3 contains 16 residues. Germline V lookup: CDR1 SGHRS, CDR2 YFSETQ. The CDR3 sequence: CASSRTGEITRGELFF. The CDR3 DNA reads TGCGCCAGCAGCCGTACAGGGGAAATAACGAGGGGGGAGCTGTTTTTT. Full variable domain (outside the CDR3, taken from reference TRBV5-1 and TRBJ2-2): KAGVTQTPRYLIKTRGQQVTLSCSPISGHRSVSWYQQTPGQGLQFLFEYFSETQRNKGNFPGRFSGRQFSNSRSEMNVSTLELGDSALYLCASSRTGEITRGELFFGEGSRLTVL.

This clonotype was seen a single time. The rearrangement uses TRBV25-1 and TRBJ1-2; D possibly corresponds to TRBD1 (5 bases). CDR3 length: 15 residues. The germline V gene encodes CDR1 MGHDK and CDR2 SYGVNS. V lost 2 bases to trimming and J lost 4 bases, with 14 bases between them. CDR3 nucleotide sequence: TGTGCCAGCAGTGAAGGGGGAGGGGAGGGCTATGGCTACACCTTC. Amino acids: CASSEGGGEGYGYTF.

This clonotype occurred many times. V gene TRBV28 combines with J gene TRBJ2-1, with 9 bases identical to TRBD1. V lost 2 bases, J lost 4 bases, and 9 bases stayed unmatched. Germline-derived CDR1 and CDR2 are MDHEN and SYDVKM. The CDR3 runs to 17 residues. The CDR3 spells CASSLLSGQGIYNEQFF. For the CDR3, the DNA is TGTGCCAGCAGTTTACTTTCAGGACAGGGGATTTACAATGAGCAGTTCTTC.

The sample holds many counts of this clonotype. The chain has TRBV29-1 and TRBJ2-3; the match to TRBD2 covers 10 bases. The germline V gene encodes CDR1 SQVTM and CDR2 ANQGSEA. CDR3 length: 13 amino acids. The V gene end was trimmed by 6 bases and the J gene end by 3 bases; junction bases not matched to a gene: 3. The CDR3 loop is CSVPSGSTDTQYF. CDR3 coding DNA: TGCAGCGTGCCTAGCGGGAGTACAGATACGCAGTATTTT.

This clonotype has at least ten counts. The gene calls are TRBV2 and TRBJ2-2, with TRBD1 matching 7 bases. The CDR3 consists of 13 residues. J lost 6 bases, V lost 6 bases, and 4 bases had no gene match. Germline V gene sequence: CDR1 SNHLY, CDR2 FYNNEI. The DNA for the CDR3 is TGTGCCAGCAGGACAGGGTTGTCCGGGGAGCTGTTTTTT. Protein sequence: CASRTGLSGELFF.

This clonotype was counted at least ten times. V is TRBV28 and J is TRBJ2-3; 8 bases are a match to TRBD1. The CDR3 totals 16 residues. The J segment lost 4 bases and the V segment lost 7 bases, leaving 13 bases of the junction unmatched. Looked up from germline, CDR1 is MDHEN and CDR2 is SYDVKM. The DNA of the CDR3 is TGTGCCAGCACTACGCCTTTCGGACAGGGTCCAGATACGCAGTATTTT. It specifies CASTTPFGQGPDTQYF.

There are many counts of this clonotype. This rearrangement joins TRBV29-1 to TRBJ2-1; maybe TRBD1 (5 bases). The CDR3 runs to 12 residues. Per the germline V gene, CDR1 is SQVTM and CDR2 is ANQGSEA. The CDR3 bases are TGCAGGTGGGCAGGGATCAACAATGAGCAGTTCTTC. This gives the protein CRWAGINNEQFF.

This clonotype was counted between two and nine times. The gene calls are TRBV14 and TRBJ1-2; D is undetermined. The CDR3 runs 15 residues. Trimming removed 3 bases at V and 4 bases at J, with 15 bases between. Germline V gene lookup returns CDR1 SGHDN and CDR2 FVKESK. CDR3 sequence reads: CASSHHLTNFYGYTF. Here the CDR3 DNA reads TGTGCCAGCAGCCACCATTTGACAAATTTCTATGGCTACACCTTC.

For this clonotype: This may arise from a read error, as a much more abundant clone is one base away. This chain uses TRBV12-3 or TRBV12-4 with TRBJ2-5; D is uncertain. This CDR3 is built from 11 residues. CDR3 DNA: TGTGCCGGCAGTTGGTCAGAGACCCAGTACTTC. This codes for CAGSWSETQYF.